This T cell receptor (beta chain) comes out of a study of T-cell memory formation after mild COVID-19. Study in general: Clusters were largely donor specific. The study, taken as a whole, reports: Some SARS-CoV-2-responding clones were already detected in memory before infection.

CDR1 is MGHRA, CDR2 YSYEKL, per germline. Trimming left V 1 base short and J 6 bases short, with 6 bases between. This CDR3 has 13 residues. Sample barcodes and UMIs were carried by the TCR alpha and TCR beta cDNA libraries that 5'RACE generated with constant-segment primers. Via MiXCR, TCRdb re-called the 5' RACE reads, giving one row per CDR3 protein. Of tens of thousands of distinct CDR3 sequences detected, over 10% appear once; the ten largest clones hold roughly 40%. In its sample, this clonotype was seen a few times. The antigen is unknown. The chain carries TRBV4-1 and TRBJ2-2, with no clear D. The TCR was taken from a man between 18 and 35 years old who had mild COVID-19 (a few samples of this study predate the infection). Cell type and time point are not known. Sequences were obtained from PBMCs or a T cell subset sorted from them (not recorded which). CDR3: CASSQVPPGELFF. CDR3 in DNA: TGCGCCAGCAGCCAAGTCCCCCCCGGGGAGCTGTTTTTT.